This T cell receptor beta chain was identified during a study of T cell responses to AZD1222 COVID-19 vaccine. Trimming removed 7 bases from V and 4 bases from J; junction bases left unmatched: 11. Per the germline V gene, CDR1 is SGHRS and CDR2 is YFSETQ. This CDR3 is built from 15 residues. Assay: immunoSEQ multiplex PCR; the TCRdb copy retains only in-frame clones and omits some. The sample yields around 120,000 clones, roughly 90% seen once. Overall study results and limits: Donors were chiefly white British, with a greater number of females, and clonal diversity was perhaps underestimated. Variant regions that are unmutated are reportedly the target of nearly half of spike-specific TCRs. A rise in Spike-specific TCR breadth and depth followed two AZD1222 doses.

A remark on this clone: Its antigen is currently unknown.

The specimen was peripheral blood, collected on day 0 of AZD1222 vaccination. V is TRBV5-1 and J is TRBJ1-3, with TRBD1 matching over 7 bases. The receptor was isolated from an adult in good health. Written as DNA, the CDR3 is TGCGCCAGCTCTTTTTTTGGGACAGCCGGAAACACCATATATTTT. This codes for CASSFFGTAGNTIYF.